These 17 T cell receptor beta chains were all obtained from the same sample, sequenced in a study of blood T cell repertoires in COVID-19. Some clones are missing from TCRdb's copy, which holds only in-frame ones; the method was immunoSEQ multiplex PCR. The sample has 60,000 to 85,000 clones, about four fifths seen once. The sample taken for sequencing was peripheral blood. The receptors were sampled from a man between 65 and 79 years old with acute or convalescent COVID-19.

The CDR3 is CASSLTGTGTDTQYF. In DNA form, the CDR3 reads TGTGCCAGCAGCCTGACAGGGACCGGCACAGATACGCAGTATTTT. The chain has TRBV3-1 (or the pseudogene TRBV3-2) and TRBJ2-3; TRBD1 aligns across 7 bases. J lost 1 base, V lost 4 bases, and 5 bases had no gene match. Germline assignment: CDR1 LGHDT and CDR2 YNNKEL (reference sequence). The CDR3 has 15 residues.

This chain links TRBV11-2 with TRBJ2-2; possibly TRBD2 for D (5 bases). CDR3 length: 16 amino acids. Germline V CDR1 and CDR2: SGHAT, FQNNGV. V lost 5 bases and J lost 0, with 13 bases in between. The DNA for the CDR3 is TGTGCCAGCAGCCGCCATAGCGCTACGAACACCGGGGAGCTGTTTTTT. It is translated as CASSRHSATNTGELFF.

This clone appeared a single time. The chain recombines TRBV20-1 with TRBJ2-3; unclear D gene. Trimming shortened V by 3 bases and J by 5 bases, and 12 bases separated the two germline ends. Germline lookup yields CDR1 DFQATT and CDR2 SNEGSKA (reference sequence). This CDR3 has 13 amino acids. For the CDR3, the DNA is TGCAGTGCTAGTGTGGCGGTAATAGATACGCAGTATTTT. Translating gives CSASVAVIDTQYF.

A note on this clone: One end of the junction is discordant with germline, which a read error may explain. The chain couples TRBV7-3 to TRBJ1-2; unclear D gene. The germline gives CDR1 SGHTA, CDR2 FQGTGA. This CDR3 spans 14 amino acids. The chain's CDR3 is CASSITPEGGGYTF. CDR3 bases: TGTGCCAGCAGCATAACCCCGGAGGGCGGCGGCTACACCTTC.

CDR3 nucleotide sequence: TGTGCCAGCAGCTTAGCAGGGGCAGATACCGGGGAGCTGTTTTTT. Residues: CASSLAGADTGELFF. The chain has TRBV7-6 and TRBJ2-2; D is possibly TRBD1 (5 bases). CDR3 length: 15 amino acids. The germline V gene has CDR1 SGHVS and CDR2 FNYEAQ. V shed 0 bases and J shed 5 bases, with 10 bases lying between them.

The rearrangement links TRBV3-1 (or the pseudogene TRBV3-2) to TRBJ2-3; 14 nucleotides align to TRBD2. Germline lookup yields CDR1 LGHDT and CDR2 YNNKEL (reference sequence). V lost 5 bases to trimming and J lost 8 bases; unmatched junction nucleotides: 15. The CDR3 totals 18 residues. CDR3 nucleotide sequence: TGTGCCAGCAGCGAACGACTAGCGGGAGGGCCTAACCCAGGTACGCAGTATTTT. Translating gives CASSERLAGGPNPGTQYF.

J is TRBJ2-3 and V is TRBV23-1; TRBD1 agrees at 9 bases. TRBV23-1 is noted as an ORF with a role that remains uncertain. The CDR3 contains 17 residues. With 7 bases clipped from V and 0 bases from J, the junction kept 11 bases outside the gene matches. The CDR3 loop is CASTRPIGTGSTDTQYF. CDR3 nucleotide sequence: TGCGCCAGCACTCGACCTATCGGGACAGGGAGCACAGATACGCAGTATTTT.

The chain has TRBV28 and TRBJ2-6; TRBD1 matches 7 bases. The J segment lost 3 bases and the V segment lost 3 bases, leaving 2 bases of the junction unmatched. Germline CDR1 MDHEN, CDR2 SYDVKM. CDR3 length equals 15 residues. CDR3 nucleotides: TGTGCCAGCAGTTTGAGGGGGCTTGGGGCCAACGTCCTGACTTTC. Amino acid sequence: CASSLRGLGANVLTF.

The J gene is TRBJ2-7, the V gene TRBV28; 11 nucleotides match TRBD2. This CDR3 is 15 amino acids long. The ends lost 5 bases at V and 4 bases at J; junction bases unmatched: 7. The germline V gene encodes CDR1 MDHEN and CDR2 SYDVKM. CDR3: CASSPPLAGGYEQYF. CDR3 DNA sequence: TGTGCCAGCAGTCCCCCCCTAGCGGGGGGATACGAGCAGTACTTC.

The CDR3: CASSYLDQRGGGEQFF. The CDR3 DNA reads as TGTGCCAGCAGTTACCTCGACCAGCGGGGGGGTGGGGAGCAGTTCTTC. The genes are TRBV6-2 or TRBV6-3 and TRBJ2-1; TRBD2 matches 10 bases. From germline, CDR1 is MNHEY and CDR2 SVGEGT. This CDR3 spans 16 amino acids. V trimming: 2 bases; J trimming: 10 bases; junction bases outside the gene matches: 11.

This chain joins TRBV2 and TRBJ1-5, with 10 bases identical to TRBD1. The CDR3 loop spans 15 amino acids. Trimming at V came to 2 bases and at J to 4 bases, leaving 2 bases not matched to a gene. The V gene's germline CDR1 is SNHLY and CDR2 FYNNEI. CDR3: CASSERGQGNQPQHF. The CDR3 DNA reads TGTGCCAGCAGTGAACGGGGACAGGGGAATCAGCCCCAGCATTTT.

This chain joins TRBV29-1 and TRBJ2-2; 10 bases agree with TRBD2. The CDR3 covers 12 residues. The V segment lost 6 bases and the J segment 6 bases; nucleotides outside the gene matches: 1. CDR1 and CDR2 from the germline V gene are SQVTM and ANQGSEA. The CDR3 sequence is CSVGTSAGELFF. The CDR3 region has the DNA TGCAGCGTGGGGACTAGCGCCGGGGAGCTGTTTTTT.

The rearrangement links TRBV19 to TRBJ2-3; 13 bases line up with TRBD2. The CDR3 length is 16 residues. CDR1 and CDR2 (germline): LNHDA, SQIVND (reference sequence). V shed 7 bases, J shed 3 bases, and the junction held 7 bases outside the gene matches. CDR3 in amino acids: CASTRTSGGATDTQYF. CDR3 bases: TGTGCCAGTACCAGGACTAGCGGGGGTGCAACAGATACGCAGTATTTT.

This clone has only a few counts. This rearrangement joins TRBV2 to TRBJ2-3, with 9 bases aligning to TRBD2. Germline V gene data show CDR1 as SNHLY and CDR2 as FYNNEI. The V and J ends lost 4 bases and 1 base, in that order; junction bases with no gene match: 6. The CDR3 extends over 16 amino acids. The DNA of the CDR3 is TGTGCCAGCAGTGCCCTAGCGGGATCAGGCACAGATACGCAGTATTTT. Protein sequence: CASSALAGSGTDTQYF.

The chain combines TRBV5-1 with TRBJ2-1; D gene uncertain. The V and J ends lost 0 bases and 0 bases respectively, with 10 bases between them. Germline lookup yields CDR1 SGHRS and CDR2 YFSETQ. This CDR3 is built from 16 residues. This chain's CDR3 is CASSLDVGRSYNEQFF. CDR3 nucleotides: TGCGCCAGCAGCTTGGACGTTGGGCGCTCCTACAATGAGCAGTTCTTC.

The V call is TRBV7-3, the J call TRBJ2-2; no clear D. The CDR3 sequence is 13 residues long. V lost 2 bases to trimming and J lost 4 bases, with 5 bases between them. From germline, CDR1 is SGHTA and CDR2 FQGTGA. The CDR3, as DNA: TGTGCCAGCAGCTTATCTAGCACCGGGGAGCTGTTTTTT. Translating gives CASSLSSTGELFF.

This sequence joins TRBV19 and TRBJ1-6; 7 bases line up with TRBD1. Per the germline V gene, CDR1 is LNHDA and CDR2 is SQIVND (reference sequence). This CDR3 has 15 residues. The V and J ends lost 4 bases and 7 bases, in that order; junction bases with no gene match: 7. The CDR3: CASSKMGQSNSPLHF. CDR3 bases: TGTGCCAGTAGTAAAATGGGACAGTCGAATTCACCCCTCCACTTT. The whole variable domain, remainder taken from reference TRBV19 and TRBJ1-6, is DGGITQSPKYLFRKEGQNVTLSCEQNLNHDAMYWYRQDPGQGLRLIYYSQIVNDFQKGDIAEGYSVSREKKESFPLTVTSAQKNPTAFYLCASSKMGQSNSPLHFGNGTRLTVT.